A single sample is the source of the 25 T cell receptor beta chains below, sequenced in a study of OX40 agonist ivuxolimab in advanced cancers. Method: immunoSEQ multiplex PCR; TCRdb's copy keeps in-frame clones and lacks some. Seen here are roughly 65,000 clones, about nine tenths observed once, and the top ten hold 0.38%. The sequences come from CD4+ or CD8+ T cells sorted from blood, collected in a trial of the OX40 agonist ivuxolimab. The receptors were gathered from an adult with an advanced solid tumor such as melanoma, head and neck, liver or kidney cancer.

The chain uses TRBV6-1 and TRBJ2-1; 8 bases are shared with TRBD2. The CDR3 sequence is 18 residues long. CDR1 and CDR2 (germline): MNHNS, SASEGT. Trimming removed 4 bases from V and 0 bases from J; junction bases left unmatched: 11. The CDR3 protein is CASSGAPGGASSYNEQFF. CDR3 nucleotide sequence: TGTGCCAGCAGTGGGGCACCGGGGGGGGCCTCCTCCTACAATGAGCAGTTCTTC.

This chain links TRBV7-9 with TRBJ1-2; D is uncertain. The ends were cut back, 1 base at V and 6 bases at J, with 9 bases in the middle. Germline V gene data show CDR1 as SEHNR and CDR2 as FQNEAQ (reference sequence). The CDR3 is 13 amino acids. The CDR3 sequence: CASSLEGIHGYTF. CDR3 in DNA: TGTGCCAGCAGCTTAGAAGGGATCCATGGCTACACCTTC.

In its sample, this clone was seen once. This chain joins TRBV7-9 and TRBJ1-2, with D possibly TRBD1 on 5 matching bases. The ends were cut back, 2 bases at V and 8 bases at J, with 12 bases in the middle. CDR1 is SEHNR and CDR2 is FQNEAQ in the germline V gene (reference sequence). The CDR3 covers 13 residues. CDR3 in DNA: TGTGCCAGCAGCTTATTAGGGGCGGGAGGCTACACCTTC. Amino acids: CASSLLGAGGYTF.

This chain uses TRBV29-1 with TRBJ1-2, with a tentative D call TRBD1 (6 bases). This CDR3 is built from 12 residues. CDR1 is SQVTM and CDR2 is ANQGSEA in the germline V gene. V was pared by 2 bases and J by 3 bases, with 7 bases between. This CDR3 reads CSVERTDYGYTF. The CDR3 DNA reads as TGCAGCGTTGAAAGGACAGACTATGGCTACACCTTC.

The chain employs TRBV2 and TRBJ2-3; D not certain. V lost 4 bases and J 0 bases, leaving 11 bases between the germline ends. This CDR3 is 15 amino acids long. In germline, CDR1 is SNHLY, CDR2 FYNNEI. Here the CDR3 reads CASSGATPSTDTQYF. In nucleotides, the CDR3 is TGTGCCAGCAGTGGCGCAACCCCTAGCACAGATACGCAGTATTTT. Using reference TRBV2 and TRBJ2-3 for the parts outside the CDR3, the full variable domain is EPEVTQTPSHQVTQMGQEVILRCVPISNHLYFYWYRQILGQKVEFLVSFYNNEISEKSEIFDDQFSVERPDGSNFTLKIRSTKLEDSAMYFCASSGATPSTDTQYFGPGTRLTVL.

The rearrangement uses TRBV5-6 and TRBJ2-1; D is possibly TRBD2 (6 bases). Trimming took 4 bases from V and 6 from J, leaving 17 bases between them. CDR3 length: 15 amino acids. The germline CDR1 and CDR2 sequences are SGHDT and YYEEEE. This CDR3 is CASSPIWTTGNEQFF. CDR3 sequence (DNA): TGTGCCAGCAGCCCCATATGGACTACCGGCAATGAGCAGTTCTTC.

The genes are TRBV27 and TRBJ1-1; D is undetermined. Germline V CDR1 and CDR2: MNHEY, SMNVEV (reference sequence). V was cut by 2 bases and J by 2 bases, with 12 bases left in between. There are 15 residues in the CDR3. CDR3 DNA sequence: TGTGCCAGCAGTTTACTTCGAGACTTTAACACTGAAGCTTTCTTT. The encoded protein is CASSLLRDFNTEAFF.

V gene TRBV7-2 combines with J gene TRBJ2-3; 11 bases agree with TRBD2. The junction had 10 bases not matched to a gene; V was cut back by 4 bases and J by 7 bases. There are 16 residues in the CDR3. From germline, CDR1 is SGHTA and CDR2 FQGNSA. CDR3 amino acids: CASSSGLAGPRHTQYF. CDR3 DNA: TGTGCCAGCAGCTCCGGACTAGCGGGTCCCCGACATACGCAGTATTTT.

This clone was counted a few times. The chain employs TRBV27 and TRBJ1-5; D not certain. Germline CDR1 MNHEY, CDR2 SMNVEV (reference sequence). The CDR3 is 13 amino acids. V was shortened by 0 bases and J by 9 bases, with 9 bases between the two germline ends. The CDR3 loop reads CASSLSGVMPQHF. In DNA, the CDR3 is TGTGCCAGCAGTTTATCGGGCGTGATGCCCCAGCATTTT.

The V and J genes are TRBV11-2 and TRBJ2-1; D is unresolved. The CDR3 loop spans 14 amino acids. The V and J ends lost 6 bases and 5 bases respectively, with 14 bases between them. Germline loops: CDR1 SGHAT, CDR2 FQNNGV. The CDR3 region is CASRASPRDNEQFF. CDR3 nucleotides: TGTGCCAGCAGGGCTTCACCAAGGGACAATGAGCAGTTCTTC. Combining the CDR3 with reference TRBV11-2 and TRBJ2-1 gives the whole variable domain EAGVAQSPRYKIIEKRQSVAFWCNPISGHATLYWYQQILGQGPKLLIQFQNNGVVDDSQLPKDRFSAERLKGVDSTLKIQPAKLEDSAVYLCASRASPRDNEQFFGPGTRLTVL.

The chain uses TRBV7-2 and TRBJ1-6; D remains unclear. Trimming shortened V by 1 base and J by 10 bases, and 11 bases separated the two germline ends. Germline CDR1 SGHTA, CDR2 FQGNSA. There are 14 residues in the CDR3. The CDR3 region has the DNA TGTGCCAGCAGCTTAGGTCCACAGCCCTCACCCCTCCACTTT. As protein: CASSLGPQPSPLHF. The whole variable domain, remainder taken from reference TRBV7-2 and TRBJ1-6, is GAGVSQSPSNKVTEKGKDVELRCDPISGHTALYWYRQSLGQGLEFLIYFQGNSAPDKSGLPSDRFSAERTGGSVSTLTIQRTQQEDSAVYLCASSLGPQPSPLHFGNGTRLTVT.

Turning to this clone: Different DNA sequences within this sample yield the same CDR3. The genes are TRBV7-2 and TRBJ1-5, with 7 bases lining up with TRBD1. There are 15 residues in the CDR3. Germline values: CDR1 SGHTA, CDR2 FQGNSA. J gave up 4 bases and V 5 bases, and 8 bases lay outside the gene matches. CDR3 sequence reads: CASSRTGPGNQPQHF. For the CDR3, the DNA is TGTGCCAGCAGCCGGACAGGCCCGGGGAATCAGCCCCAGCATTTT.

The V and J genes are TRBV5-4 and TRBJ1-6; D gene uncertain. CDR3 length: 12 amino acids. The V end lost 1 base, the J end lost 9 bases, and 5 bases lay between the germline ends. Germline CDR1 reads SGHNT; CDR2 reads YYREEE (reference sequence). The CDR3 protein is CASSLPSSPLHF. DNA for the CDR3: TGTGCCAGCAGCTTGCCTAGTTCACCCCTCCACTTT. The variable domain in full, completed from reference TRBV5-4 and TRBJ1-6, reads ETGVTQSPTHLIKTRGQQVTLRCSSQSGHNTVSWYQQALGQGPQFIFQYYREEENGRGNFPPRFSGLQFPNYSSELNVNALELDDSALYLCASSLPSSPLHFGNGTRLTVT.

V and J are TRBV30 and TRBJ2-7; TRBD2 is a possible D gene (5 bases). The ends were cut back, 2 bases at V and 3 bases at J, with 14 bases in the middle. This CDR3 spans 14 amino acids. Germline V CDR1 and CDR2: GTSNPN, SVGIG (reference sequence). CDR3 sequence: CAWSFWPGSYEQYF. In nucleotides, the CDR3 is TGTGCCTGGAGTTTCTGGCCGGGGAGCTACGAGCAGTACTTC.

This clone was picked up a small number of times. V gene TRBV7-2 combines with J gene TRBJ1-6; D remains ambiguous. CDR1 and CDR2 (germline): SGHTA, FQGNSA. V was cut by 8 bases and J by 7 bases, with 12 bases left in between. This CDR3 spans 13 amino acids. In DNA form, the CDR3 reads TGTGCCAGCGCCCCCCGGTCAAATTCACCCCTCCACTTT. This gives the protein CASAPRSNSPLHF.

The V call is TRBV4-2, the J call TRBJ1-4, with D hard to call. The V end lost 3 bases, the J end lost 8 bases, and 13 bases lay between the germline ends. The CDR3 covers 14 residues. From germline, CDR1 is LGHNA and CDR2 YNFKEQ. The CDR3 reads CASSQGKGREKLFF. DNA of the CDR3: TGTGCCAGCAGCCAGGGCAAAGGACGCGAAAAACTGTTTTTT.

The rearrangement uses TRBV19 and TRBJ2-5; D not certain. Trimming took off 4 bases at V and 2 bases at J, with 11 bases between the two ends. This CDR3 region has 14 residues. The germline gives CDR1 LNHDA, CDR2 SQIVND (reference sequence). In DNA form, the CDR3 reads TGTGCCAGTAGTACTCGAACAGTACAAGAGACCCAGTACTTC. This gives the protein CASSTRTVQETQYF.

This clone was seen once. Written as DNA, the CDR3 is TGTGCCAGCAGCGGATCAGCGGGGGGCTCCTACGAGCAGTACTTC. It encodes CASSGSAGGSYEQYF. The chain links TRBV7-8 to TRBJ2-7; 9 bases match TRBD2. Germline trimming cut 5 bases from V and 0 bases from J; bases unmatched to any gene: 5. The CDR3 has 15 residues. Germline loops: CDR1 SGHVS, CDR2 FQNEAQ.

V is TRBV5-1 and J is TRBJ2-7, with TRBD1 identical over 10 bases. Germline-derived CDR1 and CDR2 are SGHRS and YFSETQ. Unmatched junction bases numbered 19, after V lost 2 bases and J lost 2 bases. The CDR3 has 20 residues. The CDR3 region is CASSFRSRQTDRGRPYEQYF. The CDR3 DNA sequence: TGCGCCAGCAGCTTTCGTTCCCGACAAACTGACAGGGGGCGGCCCTACGAGCAGTACTTC.

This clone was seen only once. As DNA, the CDR3 is TGTGCCAGTAGTGGCGACAGGACCTACGAGCAGTACTTC. Protein: CASSGDRTYEQYF. The V gene is TRBV19, the J gene TRBJ2-5, with D possibly TRBD1 on 6 matching bases. The DNA matches TRBJ2-7 better at its end, which makes the J call doubtful. The CDR3 consists of 13 residues. Germline assignment: CDR1 LNHDA and CDR2 SQIVND (reference sequence).

The chain's CDR3 is CASSYSRARELFF. Here the CDR3 DNA reads TGTGCCAGCAGTTACTCTCGGGCCCGGGAGCTGTTTTTT. The chain is built from TRBV6-5 and TRBJ2-2, with no clear D. The CDR3 spans 13 residues. CDR1 and CDR2 (germline): MNHEY, SVGAGI. V dropped 0 bases and J dropped 9 bases, with 8 bases sitting between them.

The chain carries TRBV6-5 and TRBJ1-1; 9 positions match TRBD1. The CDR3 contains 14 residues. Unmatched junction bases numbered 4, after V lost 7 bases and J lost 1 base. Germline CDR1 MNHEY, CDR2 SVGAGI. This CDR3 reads CASNQQGANTEAFF. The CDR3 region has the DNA TGTGCCAGCAATCAACAGGGGGCGAACACTGAAGCTTTCTTT.

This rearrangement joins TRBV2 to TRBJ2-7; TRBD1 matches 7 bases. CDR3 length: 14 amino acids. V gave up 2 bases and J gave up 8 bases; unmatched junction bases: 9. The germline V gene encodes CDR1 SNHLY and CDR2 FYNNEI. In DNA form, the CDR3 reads TGTGCCAGCAGTGAACCCCTAACGGGACAGAAGCAGTACTTC. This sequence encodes CASSEPLTGQKQYF.

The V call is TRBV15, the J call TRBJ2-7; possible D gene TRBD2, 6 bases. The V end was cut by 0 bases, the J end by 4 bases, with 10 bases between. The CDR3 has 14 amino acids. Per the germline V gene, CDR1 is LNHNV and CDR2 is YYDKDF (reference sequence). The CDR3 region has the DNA TGTGCCACCAGCAGAGATCGGAGGGCATACGAGCAGTACTTC. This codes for CATSRDRRAYEQYF.

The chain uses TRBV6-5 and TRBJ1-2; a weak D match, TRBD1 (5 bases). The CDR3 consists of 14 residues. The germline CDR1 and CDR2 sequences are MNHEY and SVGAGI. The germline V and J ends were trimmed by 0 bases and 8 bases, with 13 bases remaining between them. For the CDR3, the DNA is TGTGCCAGCAGTTACTCAGGGGCAGGGTTCGGCTACACCTTC. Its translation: CASSYSGAGFGYTF.